Below, 13 T cell receptor beta chains from the same sample are listed, as sequenced in a study of blood T cell repertoires in COVID-19. Clones were read by immunoSEQ multiplex PCR, and TCRdb kept only the in-frame ones, dropping some. The table has roughly 50,000 clones, approximately 90% seen once. Sequencing used peripheral blood. These receptors all stem from a man in his sixties or seventies with acute or convalescent COVID-19.

The rearrangement links TRBV4-1 to TRBJ2-7, with a weak D call TRBD1 (5 bases). Germline assignment: CDR1 MGHRA and CDR2 YSYEKL. The CDR3 loop spans 14 amino acids. The V gene lost 4 bases and the J gene lost 0 bases, with 10 bases spanning the gap. The CDR3 nucleotides are TGCGCCAGCAGCCTGGACATCCTCTCCTACGAGCAGTACTTC. It yields the protein CASSLDILSYEQYF.

In this sample, this clone turned up a few times. The chain couples TRBV2 to TRBJ1-4; TRBD1 aligns across 8 bases. The length of the CDR3 is 14 residues. V lost 8 bases, J lost 6 bases, and 8 bases stayed unmatched. Germline CDR1 reads SNHLY; CDR2 reads FYNNEI. The CDR3 coding sequence is TGTGCCAGCTGTCAGGACAGGGCTGATGAAAAACTGTTTTTT. Its translation: CASCQDRADEKLFF.

V is TRBV2 and J is TRBJ2-1, with D possibly TRBD1 on 5 matching bases. Germline CDR1 SNHLY, CDR2 FYNNEI. This CDR3 region has 15 residues. Trimming stripped 6 bases from V and 4 bases from J, with 16 bases between. The CDR3 loop is CASRGQIGMYNEQFF. In DNA form, the CDR3 reads TGTGCCAGCAGGGGGCAGATAGGAATGTACAATGAGCAGTTCTTC.

The rearrangement joins TRBV12-3 or TRBV12-4 to TRBJ2-5; 9 nucleotides match TRBD1. The CDR3 is 13 amino acids. Trimming at V came to 5 bases and at J to 5 bases, leaving 3 bases not matched to a gene. The CDR3 loop reads CASSTGGGETQYF. The CDR3 DNA reads TGTGCCAGCAGTACAGGGGGCGGTGAGACCCAGTACTTC.

This sequence joins TRBV11-2 and TRBJ1-1, with TRBD1 matching over 9 bases. The V gene end was trimmed by 5 bases and the J gene end by 4 bases; junction bases not matched to a gene: 5. From germline, CDR1 is SGHAT and CDR2 FQNNGV. The CDR3 runs to 14 residues. The CDR3 sequence is CASSTSTGGTEAFF. The CDR3 nucleotides read TGTGCCAGCAGCACATCGACAGGGGGCACTGAAGCTTTCTTT. Looking up the rest from reference TRBV11-2 and TRBJ1-1 gives the full variable domain: EAGVAQSPRYKIIEKRQSVAFWCNPISGHATLYWYQQILGQGPKLLIQFQNNGVVDDSQLPKDRFSAERLKGVDSTLKIQPAKLEDSAVYLCASSTSTGGTEAFFGQGTRLTVV.

This clone was observed once. J is TRBJ2-1 and V is TRBV7-2, with TRBD2 matching over 7 bases. Germline assignment: CDR1 SGHTA and CDR2 FQGNSA. The CDR3 sequence is 14 residues long. V shed 1 base and J 13 bases; nucleotides not matched to a gene: 10. The CDR3 DNA follows: TGTGCCAGCAGCTTAGTTGGGGGGGAGGGCCAACAGTTCTTC. Protein product: CASSLVGGEGQQFF.

CDR3 loop: CASSEIIGGGENTEAFF. The CDR3 DNA sequence: TGTGCCAGCAGTGAAATTATTGGAGGCGGAGAAAACACTGAAGCTTTCTTT. V usage is TRBV25-1 and J usage is TRBJ1-1; D is unclear. Germline values: CDR1 MGHDK, CDR2 SYGVNS. V lost 2 bases and J 2 bases, leaving 18 bases between the germline ends. The CDR3 is made up of 17 amino acids.

The genes are TRBV2 and TRBJ1-2; D is unresolved. Germline CDR1 SNHLY, CDR2 FYNNEI. The CDR3 totals 13 residues. The V end was cut by 4 bases, the J end by 6 bases, with 12 bases between. In nucleotides, the CDR3 is TGTGCCAGCAGTGCCCGGACTCCTGATGGCTACACCTTC. Amino acid sequence: CASSARTPDGYTF.

The chain is built from TRBV2 and TRBJ1-1, with 7 nucleotides matching TRBD1. V lost 7 bases and J lost 1; bases outside the gene matches: 9. CDR1 is SNHLY, CDR2 FYNNEI, per germline. This CDR3 has 15 residues. CDR3 bases: TGTGCCAGCAATTGGGACAGTTATCCGAACACTGAAGCTTTCTTT. Translation gives CASNWDSYPNTEAFF.

The rearrangement joins TRBV28 to TRBJ2-7; tentatively, D is TRBD1 (6 bases). The CDR3 contains 11 residues. V dropped 6 bases and J dropped 5 bases, with 8 bases sitting between them. Germline V gene data show CDR1 as MDHEN and CDR2 as SYDVKM. The CDR3 DNA is TGTGCCAGCAGAAACAGGGACGAGCAGTACGTC. This gives the protein CASRNRDEQYV.

The chain employs TRBV7-8 and TRBJ2-7, with D maybe TRBD1 (6 bases). The CDR3 extends over 16 amino acids. The germline V and J ends were trimmed by 5 bases and 6 bases, with 23 bases remaining between them. Germline CDR1 SGHVS, CDR2 FQNEAQ. The CDR3 sequence: CASSTSKWGPRGEQYV. The CDR3 DNA follows: TGTGCCAGCAGCACCTCCAAGTGGGGGCCCCGGGGCGAGCAGTACGTC.

As DNA, the CDR3 is TGTGCCAGCAGTTACTCAGGACTCTTGGACACTGAAGCTTTCTTT. Translated, it gives CASSYSGLLDTEAFF. The chain recombines TRBV6-5 with TRBJ1-1, with D hard to call. The CDR3 length is 15 residues. Germline V gene data show CDR1 as MNHEY and CDR2 as SVGAGI. The germline V and J ends were trimmed by 0 bases and 3 bases, with 11 bases remaining between them.

This chain's CDR3 is CASSSPRDRGETQYF. The DNA of the CDR3 is TGTGCCAGCAGTTCTCCTAGGGACAGGGGGGAGACCCAGTACTTC. The chain links TRBV6-2 or TRBV6-3 to TRBJ2-5; 11 nucleotides align to TRBD1. The length of the CDR3 is 15 residues. Germline CDR1 is MNHEY and CDR2 is SVGEGT. J gave up 5 bases and V 4 bases, and 6 bases lay outside the gene matches.